A selection of T cell receptor beta chains follows, all from one sample in a study of cytomegalovirus exposure and HLA in healthy donors. Assay: immunoSEQ multiplex PCR; the TCRdb copy retains only in-frame clones and omits some. The sample lists 95,000 to 150,000 clones, 65% to 80% occurring once. The sequencing sample was made of PBMCs. Source of these receptors: a woman aged 40 to 50 in good health and CMV-seropositive. CDR3s include the opening cysteine and the closing phenylalanine or tryptophan. D genes are given only for firm matches. The size field is filled for only some rows; it gives once, few, many or a size class.

size | J | D | V | DNA | CDR3
few | TRBJ2-3 | TRBD2 | TRBV7-9 | TGTGCCAGCAGCGCGTCTAGCGGGGGTACAGATACGCAGTATTTT | CASSASSGGTDTQYF
- | TRBJ2-5 | - | TRBV10-3 | TGTGCCATCAAGTCCGGGGTAGGTGAGACCCAGTACTTC | CAIKSGVGETQYF
- | TRBJ2-7 | TRBD2 | TRBV4-1 | TGCGCCAGCAGCCTGGGCGGGGGAGCGACCTTCTACGAGCAGTACTTC | CASSLGGGATFYEQYF
- | TRBJ2-7 | TRBD2 | TRBV30 | TGTGCCTGGACCAAACCGGGACTAGCCTCCGAGCAGTACTTC | CAWTKPGLASEQYF
- | TRBJ2-7 | - | TRBV13 | TGTGCCAGCAGCTTATTTACGGGACACTCCTACGAGCAGTACTTC | CASSLFTGHSYEQYF
- | TRBJ2-1 | - | TRBV9 | TGTGCCAGCAGCGTAGCGGACTCCCCCTACAATGAGCAGTTCTTC | CASSVADSPYNEQFF
- | TRBJ1-5 | - | TRBV7-2 | TGTGCCAGCAGCTCGGACTTCTATAGCAATCAGCCCCAGCATTTT | CASSSDFYSNQPQHF
- | TRBJ2-3 | TRBD1 | TRBV7-3 | TGTGCCAGCAGCTCGGGACAGGGTGGCGAGACAGATACGCAGTATTTT | CASSSGQGGETDTQYF
- | TRBJ2-5 | TRBD2 | TRBV5-1 | TGCGCCAGCAGCCGCCGCGAAGCGGGAGTCCAAGAGACCCAGTACTTC | CASSRREAGVQETQYF
- | TRBJ2-3 | TRBD2 | TRBV11-2 | TGTGCCAGCAGCCCCCCGGGACTAGCGGTTAGCACAGATACGCAGTATTTT | CASSPPGLAVSTDTQYF
few | TRBJ1-4 | - | TRBV5-1 | TGCGCCAGCAGCTTAGAAGGCCCGGGGGATGAAAAACTGTTTTTT | CASSLEGPGDEKLFF
- | TRBJ2-5 | - | TRBV27 | TGTGCCAGCAGTCCCTCCCGGGGTTTAGGGCAGTACTTC | CASSPSRGLGQYF
- | TRBJ2-1 | TRBD2 | TRBV19 | TGTGCCAGTAGTCTGACCGGGACTAGCGATCATGAGCAGTTCTTC | CASSLTGTSDHEQFF
few | TRBJ1-2 | TRBD1 | TRBV2 | TGTGCCAGCAATACCGGGACAGGGGTAGGCTACACCTTC | CASNTGTGVGYTF
- | TRBJ2-3 | TRBD2 | TRBV6-1 | TGTGCCAGCAGTGAAGCGCTAGCGGGAGGGCCCACAGATACGCAGTATTTT | CASSEALAGGPTDTQYF
- | TRBJ2-7 | - | TRBV5-5 | TGTGCCAGCAGCTTGGAGCAGGGAAGGACCTACGAGCAGTACTTC | CASSLEQGRTYEQYF
- | TRBJ2-5 | - | TRBV4-1 | TGCGCCAGCAGCCAAGATAAATATGGGGAGCGGGAGACCCAGTACTTC | CASSQDKYGERETQYF
once | TRBJ1-2 | TRBD1 | TRBV7-9 | TGTGCCAGCAGCTTCCCTCGACAGGGGGGTGGCTACACCTTC | CASSFPRQGGGYTF
- | TRBJ1-3 | - | TRBV25-1 | TGTGCCAGCTCACAGGTACCTGGAAACACCATATATTTT | CASSQVPGNTIYF
- | TRBJ1-1 | TRBD1 | TRBV11-2 | TGTGCCAGCAGCTTAGCCCGGACAGGGGGCGCGACTGAAGCTTTCTTT | CASSLARTGGATEAFF
- | TRBJ2-5 | TRBD1 | TRBV7-2 | TGTGCCAGCAGCACACGACAGGGGGCTGGGGAGACCCAGTACTTC | CASSTRQGAGETQYF
- | TRBJ1-2 | - | TRBV11-2 | TGTGCCAGCAGCTTATCCCAGGGAAATGGCTACACCTTC | CASSLSQGNGYTF
- | TRBJ1-2 | - | TRBV5-4 | TGTGCCAGCACCGGGGCGGGGTATGGCTACACCTTC | CASTGAGYGYTF
- | TRBJ2-3 | TRBD2 | TRBV2 | TGTGCCAGCAAAACGAATCCTAGCGGGGGAACAGATACGCAGTATTTT | CASKTNPSGGTDTQYF
- | TRBJ1-2 | - | TRBV20-1 | TGCAGTGCTCCTCAAGCGTATGGCTACACCTTC | CSAPQAYGYTF
- | TRBJ1-1 | TRBD1 | TRBV29-1 | TGCAGCGCCGGTGGGACAGGGCGGAACACTGAAGCTTTCTTT | CSAGGTGRNTEAFF
- | TRBJ1-2 | TRBD1 | TRBV19 | TGTGCCAGTAGCCCAGGACAGGGGACCTATGGCTACACCTTC | CASSPGQGTYGYTF
- | TRBJ1-2 | - | TRBV9 | TGTGCCAGCAGCGTAGGAATAGGGGTGGACGGCTACACCTTC | CASSVGIGVDGYTF
- | TRBJ2-7 | TRBD1 | TRBV9 | TGTGCCAGCAGCGTAGGGGGGACAGGGGGAGTCGAGCAGTACTTC | CASSVGGTGGVEQYF
- | TRBJ2-3 | - | TRBV7-2 | TGTGCCAGCAGCTTAGCCGGACACCGCACAGATACGCAGTATTTT | CASSLAGHRTDTQYF
- | TRBJ1-1 | - | TRBV2 | TGTGCCAGCAGTGAAGTTACGGCTGAAGCTTTCTTT | CASSEVTAEAFF
few | TRBJ2-1 | TRBD2 | TRBV7-3 | TGTGCCAGCAGCTTAAGATCTAGCGGGGGCGATGAGCAGTTCTTC | CASSLRSSGGDEQFF
- | TRBJ2-5 | TRBD2 | TRBV7-2 | TGTGCCAGCAGCGTAGGACTAGCGGGAAGGGAGACCCAGTACTTC | CASSVGLAGRETQYF
- | TRBJ2-3 | - | TRBV7-3 | TGTGCCAGCAGCCCCGCGGGTAGCACAGATACGCAGTATTTT | CASSPAGSTDTQYF
- | TRBJ2-3 | TRBD2 | TRBV11-3 | TGTGCCAGCAGCTTAAGCGGGAGGGCCCAGGGGACGCAGTATTTT | CASSLSGRAQGTQYF
- | TRBJ2-1 | TRBD2 | TRBV7-3 | TGTGCCAGCAGCCGGGGGGAGTCCTACAATGAGCAGTTCTTC | CASSRGESYNEQFF